This T cell receptor beta chain was captured in a study of radiation and T cells in renal cell carcinoma. Some clones are missing from TCRdb's copy, which holds only in-frame ones; the method was immunoSEQ multiplex PCR. The repertoire has roughly 120,000 clones, roughly 80% of them found once; the top ten carry approximately 3%. As for time point: baseline pretreatment blood. Treatment described: 15 Gy SBRT to primary tumor, nephrectomy 4 weeks later. This TCR was recovered from a woman in her fifties or sixties with renal cell carcinoma. This material consisted of blood, taken from a patient whose treatment included radiotherapy and nephrectomy.

CDR3 DNA: TGTGCCAGCAGTTACGGGGTGGCCGCCGCCTACGAGCAGTACTTC. This gives the protein CASSYGVAAAYEQYF. The V call is TRBV6-6, the J call TRBJ2-7, with D uncertain. The CDR3 loop spans 15 amino acids. Between the trimmed V and J ends, which lost 2 bases and 2 bases, there was a span of 13 bases. Per germline, CDR1 MNHNY and CDR2 SVGAGI (reference sequence).